A selection of T cell receptor beta chains follows, all from one sample in a study of blood T cells in healthy people across ages. One entry per CDR3 protein results from TCRdb running MiXCR on the 5' RACE reads. The sample lists around 520,000 distinct CDR3 sequences; 27% were seen once. Another study also made use of these data, one on T cells of mothers and their children.

The sequenced sample was blood. These receptors came from a boy between 2 and 10 years old in good health. Each CDR3 is given with its conserved first and last residue. Each record gives: V gene, D gene, clone size, J gene, CDR3 DNA, CDR3 protein. A D gene is named only where the DNA matches it firmly. Where a row states a size, it is once, few, many or the class of an expanded clone; other rows omit it.

TRBV20-1	TRBD1	.	TRBJ1-2	TGCAGCGCGGGATCAGGGGGAGGGGGCTACACCTTC	CSAGSGGGGYTF
TRBV7-9	.	few	TRBJ2-5	TGTGCCAGCAGCTTAGATTACAGGGTCGAGACCCAGTACTTC	CASSLDYRVETQYF
TRBV9	TRBD2	few	TRBJ2-1	TGTGCCAGCAGCGTTTTTAGCGGGAGGGTAAATGAGCAGTTCTTC	CASSVFSGRVNEQFF
TRBV12-3/TRBV12-4	.	.	TRBJ2-7	TGTGCCAGCAGTTTTGGGACCCACGAGCAGTACTTC	CASSFGTHEQYF
TRBV27	TRBD1	few	TRBJ2-6	TGTGCCAGCGCCCAGACAGGGTCTCTATCTGGGGCCAACGTCCTGACTTTC	CASAQTGSLSGANVLTF
TRBV12-3/TRBV12-4	TRBD1	once	TRBJ1-2	TGTGCCAGCAGTATGGGACAGGGGTTCAACTATGGCTACACCTTC	CASSMGQGFNYGYTF
TRBV28	.	.	TRBJ2-7	TGTGCCAGCAGTGGTGACAGGATTCGCCCCTACGAGCAGTACTTC	CASSGDRIRPYEQYF
TRBV9	.	.	TRBJ1-1	TGTGCCAGCGCCCCGGGGGGGGCGGAAGCTTTCTTT	CASAPGGAEAFF
TRBV29-1	.	.	TRBJ2-1	TGCAGCGTTGTGGGACGCCTTGAGGGGAATGAGCAGTTCTTC	CSVVGRLEGNEQFF
TRBV12-3/TRBV12-4	TRBD1	.	TRBJ2-7	TGTGCCAGCAGTTTGACAGGGGCGAAGAACGAGCAGCACTTC	CASSLTGAKNEQHF
TRBV3-1	TRBD2	.	TRBJ2-1	TGTGCCAGCAGCCAAGACCTAGCGGGGTCCTACAATGAGCAGTTCTTC	CASSQDLAGSYNEQFF
TRBV27	.	.	TRBJ1-5	TGTGCCAGCAGCCCGCAGGTCCAGAGTGGAAGGGCCAATCAGCCCCAGCATTTT	CASSPQVQSGRANQPQHF
TRBV7-8	.	.	TRBJ2-5	TGTGCCAGCAGCTTAGACGCAGGGCAACACGGAGAGACCCAGTACTTC	CASSLDAGQHGETQYF
TRBV10-2	TRBD1	.	TRBJ1-5	TGCGCCAGCAGTCGGGACAGGGCTCAGCCCCAGCATTTT	CASSRDRAQPQHF
TRBV6-2/TRBV6-3	TRBD1	few	TRBJ1-5	TGTGCCAGCAGGGAGACAGGGGGCAGGCAGCCCCAGCATTTT	CASRETGGRQPQHF
TRBV5-1	.	many	TRBJ2-1	TGCGCCAGCAGCGATGGTAATCCCTACAATGAGCAGTTCTTC	CASSDGNPYNEQFF
TRBV28	.	few	TRBJ2-6	TGTGCCAGCAGTTCAAATCCAGGGGCAAGTGGGGCCAACGTCCTGACTTTC	CASSSNPGASGANVLTF
TRBV6-5	.	.	TRBJ2-7	TGTGCCAGTAGGGGGACCGTCTCCTACGAGCAGTACTTC	CASRGTVSYEQYF
TRBV9	.	.	TRBJ1-6	TGTGCCAGCAGCGTAGGTACAGGGTCCGTCAATTCACCCCTCCACTTT	CASSVGTGSVNSPLHF
TRBV7-2	.	.	TRBJ1-4	TGTGCCAGCAGCTCACAGGTGGCCGAAAAACTGTTTTTT	CASSSQVAEKLFF
TRBV10-3	.	few	TRBJ1-1	TGTGCCATCAGTGAAGTAGGCGGAAGTGTCACTGAAGCTTTCTTT	CAISEVGGSVTEAFF
TRBV12-3/TRBV12-4	.	many	TRBJ2-6	TGTGCCAGCAGTCCCTCCTCTGGGGCCAACGTCCTGACTTTC	CASSPSSGANVLTF
TRBV27	.	few	TRBJ2-6	TGTGCCAGCACCAGACAGGGGGCCAACGTCCTGACTTTC	CASTRQGANVLTF